The next 5 T cell receptor beta chains were all read from a single sample in a study of early T cells in non-severe SARS-CoV-2 infection. Using its own MiXCR run on the 5' RACE reads, TCRdb lists one record per CDR3 protein. The table lists under 45,000 distinct CDR3 sequences, about a tenth of them singletons, with around 9.8% in the top ten. Sequencing was performed on whole blood. All receptors come from an adult who was a healthcare worker with PCR-confirmed SARS-CoV-2 infection or an uninfected control (not recorded which).

This chain connects TRBV6-6 to TRBJ2-7, with 7 bases that match TRBD1. In germline, CDR1 is MNHNY, CDR2 SVGAGI (reference sequence). J lost 3 bases, V lost 2 bases, and 7 bases had no gene match. The CDR3 has 15 residues. CDR3 DNA: TGTGCCAGCAGTTACACGGGTGGACAGGTCTACGAGCAGTACTTC. It codes for CASSYTGGQVYEQYF.

This clonotype was seen repeatedly, ten times or more. The DNA for the CDR3 is TGTGCCAGCAGTTACTCGCGGAATGAGCAGTTCTTC. Residues: CASSYSRNEQFF. J is TRBJ2-1 and V is TRBV6-5; no clear D gene. Trimming shortened V by 0 bases and J by 7 bases, and 4 bases separated the two germline ends. From germline, CDR1 is MNHEY and CDR2 SVGAGI. This CDR3 is built from 12 residues.

In its sample, this clonotype was seen a few times. The chain uses TRBV14 and TRBJ2-5; 9 positions agree with TRBD1. The CDR3 runs to 16 residues. CDR1 and CDR2 from the germline V gene are SGHDN and FVKESK. J gave up 4 bases and V 0 bases, and 6 bases lay outside the gene matches. CDR3 DNA sequence: TGTGCCAGCAGCCAAGATCCCGGACAGGGGACAGAGACCCAGTACTTC. Translated, it gives CASSQDPGQGTETQYF. Full variable domain (missing parts from reference TRBV14 and TRBJ2-5): EAGVTQFPSHSVIEKGQTVTLRCDPISGHDNLYWYRRVMGKEIKFLLHFVKESKQDESGMPNNRFLAERTGGTYSTLKVQPAELEDSGVYFCASSQDPGQGTETQYFGPGTRLLVL.

The sample holds a few counts of this clonotype. The J gene is TRBJ2-2, the V gene TRBV20-1; unclear D gene. This CDR3 spans 14 amino acids. Trimming left V 5 bases short and J 5 bases short, with 15 bases between. Germline-derived CDR1 and CDR2 are DFQATT and SNEGSKA (reference sequence). The CDR3 DNA reads as TGCAGTGCTTCTGACCTTTTAAGAACCGGGGAGCTGTTTTTT. It encodes CSASDLLRTGELFF.

This clonotype was seen a handful of times. This sequence joins TRBV13 and TRBJ2-1, with D possibly being TRBD2 (6 bases). Trimming left V 1 base short and J 0 bases short, with 10 bases between. The germline CDR1 and CDR2 sequences are PRHDT and FYEKMQ (reference sequence). This CDR3 has 16 amino acids. The CDR3 coding sequence is TGTGCCAGCAGCTTAGAGGTAGCGGACTCCTACAATGAGCAGTTCTTC. Its translation: CASSLEVADSYNEQFF.